This is a list of T cell receptor beta chains from one sample in a study of early T cells in non-severe SARS-CoV-2 infection. TCRdb re-called the 5' RACE reads through MiXCR, storing one row per CDR3 protein. The data show 45,000 to 75,000 distinct CDR3 sequences, 8.5% to 10% seen once. Sequencing was performed on whole blood. Receptors were obtained from an adult who was a healthcare worker with PCR-confirmed SARS-CoV-2 infection or an uninfected control (not recorded which). CDR3s include the opening cysteine and the closing phenylalanine or tryptophan. Fields, in order: clone size, V gene, J gene, D gene, CDR3 DNA, CDR3 protein. The D gene is left open where the match is weak. Clone size is shown for a subset of rows, as once, few, many or a class of expanded clone.

clone_size: many; v_call: TRBV11-3; j_call: TRBJ2-7; d_call: NA; cdr3_nt: TGTGCCAGCAGCAACCGGGACTCCTACGAGCAGTACTTC; cdr3_aa: CASSNRDSYEQYF
clone_size: many; v_call: TRBV20-1; j_call: TRBJ1-2; d_call: TRBD1; cdr3_nt: TGCAGTGCTGATCGGACAGGGCTTGGGGGTGGCTACACCTTC; cdr3_aa: CSADRTGLGGGYTF
clone_size: medium-sized; v_call: TRBV15; j_call: TRBJ2-7; d_call: NA; cdr3_nt: TGTGCCACCAGCACGAATTCCTACGAGCAGTACTTC; cdr3_aa: CATSTNSYEQYF
clone_size: many; v_call: TRBV19; j_call: TRBJ1-2; d_call: NA; cdr3_nt: TGTGCCAGTAGATACTCCGCCGCGGATCCCTATGGCTACACCTTC; cdr3_aa: CASRYSAADPYGYTF
clone_size: many; v_call: TRBV19; j_call: TRBJ2-2; d_call: NA; cdr3_nt: TGTGCCAGTAGCCTCAGGGGTACCGGGGAGCTGTTTTTT; cdr3_aa: CASSLRGTGELFF
clone_size: NA; v_call: TRBV12-3/TRBV12-4; j_call: TRBJ2-7; d_call: TRBD1; cdr3_nt: TGTGCCAGCACCACATTGACAGGGATATACGAGCAGTACTTC; cdr3_aa: CASTTLTGIYEQYF
clone_size: few; v_call: TRBV18; j_call: TRBJ2-7; d_call: NA; cdr3_nt: TGTGCCAGCTCACCACGTATTGGGGACACATCCTACGAGCAGTACTTC; cdr3_aa: CASSPRIGDTSYEQYF
clone_size: few; v_call: TRBV27; j_call: TRBJ2-4; d_call: TRBD2; cdr3_nt: TGTGCCAGCAGTTCCACTAGCGGGAGTGGCAAAAACATTCAGTACTTC; cdr3_aa: CASSSTSGSGKNIQYF
clone_size: few; v_call: TRBV3-1; j_call: TRBJ1-2; d_call: TRBD1; cdr3_nt: TGTGCCAGCAGCCCACAGGGGTCCTATGGCTACACCTTC; cdr3_aa: CASSPQGSYGYTF
clone_size: many; v_call: TRBV6-5; j_call: TRBJ1-6; d_call: NA; cdr3_nt: TGTGCCAGCAGGGTTGCGAGAGGGGCTGAATCACCCCTCCACTTT; cdr3_aa: CASRVARGAESPLHF
clone_size: NA; v_call: TRBV7-2; j_call: TRBJ2-7; d_call: TRBD2; cdr3_nt: TGTGCCAGCAGCCCCGGGACTAGTTTCCACGAGCAGTACTTC; cdr3_aa: CASSPGTSFHEQYF
clone_size: many; v_call: TRBV12-3/TRBV12-4; j_call: TRBJ1-2; d_call: NA; cdr3_nt: TGTGCCAGCAGTTTGGTGGGGCACTATGGCTACACCTTC; cdr3_aa: CASSLVGHYGYTF
clone_size: many; v_call: TRBV20-1; j_call: TRBJ2-7; d_call: NA; cdr3_nt: TGCAGTGCTAGAAACGAGGCAGGCTACGAGCAGTACTTC; cdr3_aa: CSARNEAGYEQYF
clone_size: few; v_call: TRBV10-3; j_call: TRBJ2-2; d_call: NA; cdr3_nt: TGTGCCATAGGCAACACCGGGGAGCTGTTTTTT; cdr3_aa: CAIGNTGELFF
clone_size: NA; v_call: TRBV20-1; j_call: TRBJ2-1; d_call: NA; cdr3_nt: TGCAGTGCTAGAGAAAACCGGAATGAGCAGTTCTTC; cdr3_aa: CSARENRNEQFF
clone_size: NA; v_call: TRBV28; j_call: TRBJ2-7; d_call: NA; cdr3_nt: TGTGCCAGCAGTCAAATCTACCGGGACACCTCCTACGAGCAGTACTTC; cdr3_aa: CASSQIYRDTSYEQYF
clone_size: NA; v_call: TRBV24-1; j_call: TRBJ2-1; d_call: TRBD2; cdr3_nt: TGTGCCACCAGTGATTTGCGGGGGACTATCAATGAGCAGTTCTTC; cdr3_aa: CATSDLRGTINEQFF
clone_size: many; v_call: TRBV20-1; j_call: TRBJ2-1; d_call: NA; cdr3_nt: TGCAGTGCTAGATCAGGGGGGAAGGGCAATGAGCAGTTCTTC; cdr3_aa: CSARSGGKGNEQFF
clone_size: few; v_call: TRBV12-3/TRBV12-4; j_call: TRBJ2-1; d_call: TRBD1; cdr3_nt: TGTGCCAGCAGCCCTACCGGGACAGGGGGTAATGAGCAGTTCTTC; cdr3_aa: CASSPTGTGGNEQFF
clone_size: few; v_call: TRBV4-3; j_call: TRBJ2-7; d_call: NA; cdr3_nt: TGCGCCAGCAGCCCCGACCGGTTTGGCAAAAACGAGCAGTACTTC; cdr3_aa: CASSPDRFGKNEQYF
clone_size: few; v_call: TRBV30; j_call: TRBJ2-1; d_call: NA; cdr3_nt: TGTGCCTGGGGGGCTTCGAACGACAATGAGCAGTTCTTC; cdr3_aa: CAWGASNDNEQFF
clone_size: many; v_call: TRBV7-9; j_call: TRBJ2-2; d_call: NA; cdr3_nt: TGTGCCAGCACACAAGGAGGGAGGAACACCGGGGAGCTGTTTTTT; cdr3_aa: CASTQGGRNTGELFF
clone_size: many; v_call: TRBV5-4; j_call: TRBJ1-1; d_call: NA; cdr3_nt: TGTGCCAGCAAGGACGGGTTCAACACTGAAGCTTTCTTT; cdr3_aa: CASKDGFNTEAFF
clone_size: NA; v_call: TRBV6-2/TRBV6-3; j_call: TRBJ2-1; d_call: TRBD2; cdr3_nt: TGTGCCAGCAGCTACGATCCGACTAGCGGGAGCTCCTACAATGAGCAGTTCTTC; cdr3_aa: CASSYDPTSGSSYNEQFF